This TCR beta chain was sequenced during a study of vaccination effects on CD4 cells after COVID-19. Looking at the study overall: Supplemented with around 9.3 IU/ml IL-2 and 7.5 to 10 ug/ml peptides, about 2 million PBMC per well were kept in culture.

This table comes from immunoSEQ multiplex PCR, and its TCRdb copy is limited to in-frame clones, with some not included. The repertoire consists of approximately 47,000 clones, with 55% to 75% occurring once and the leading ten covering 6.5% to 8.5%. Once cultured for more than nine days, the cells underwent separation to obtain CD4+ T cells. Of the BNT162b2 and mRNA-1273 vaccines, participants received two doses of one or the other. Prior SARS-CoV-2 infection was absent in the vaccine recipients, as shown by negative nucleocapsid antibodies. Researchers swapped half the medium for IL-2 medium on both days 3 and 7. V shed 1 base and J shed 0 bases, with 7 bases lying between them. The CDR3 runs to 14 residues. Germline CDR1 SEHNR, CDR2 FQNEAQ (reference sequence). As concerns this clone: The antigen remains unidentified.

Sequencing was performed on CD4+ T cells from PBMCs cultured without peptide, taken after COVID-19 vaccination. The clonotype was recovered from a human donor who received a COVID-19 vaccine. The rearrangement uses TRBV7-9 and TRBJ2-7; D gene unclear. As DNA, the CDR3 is TGTGCCAGCAGCTTAGTAGCCAGCTCCTACGAGCAGTACTTC. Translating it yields CASSLVASSYEQYF.